The TCR beta chain described here comes from a study of blood T cell repertoires in COVID-19. In the study overall: The United States, Italy and Spain supplied acute and convalescent COVID-19 samples. In each case, the material was cDNA or gDNA derived from T cells, B-cell-depleted T cells, or PBMCs.

The germline CDR1 and CDR2 sequences are SEHNR and FQNEAQ (reference sequence). V lost 3 bases and J 5 bases, leaving 2 bases between the germline ends. The CDR3 length is 11 residues. In the source study's methods: Estimated nucleated cell counts came from reference gene primer amplification. Sequencing used immunoSEQ multiplex PCR; TCRdb keeps in-frame clones, though not all of them. D and trimming come from the DNA, and the V and J calls and clone size come from that table. Of 98,000 or so clones detected, about four fifths appear once; the ten largest clones hold roughly 4%. The origin of this receptor is a woman in her 70s with acute or convalescent COVID-19. The J gene is TRBJ2-1, the V gene TRBV7-9; D is ambiguous. Sequencing was carried out using peripheral blood. For the CDR3, the DNA is TGTGCCAGCAGCTTCGACAATGAGCAGTTCTTC. Its protein product is CASSFDNEQFF.